The 8 T cell receptor beta chains reported below all come from one sample, sequenced in a study of beta chain features in type 1 diabetes. The antigens these receptors bind are not known. cDNA synthesis used the whole RNA isolate, giving expressed TCRB sequences. Assay used: immunoSEQ multiplex PCR; TCRdb lists only in-frame clones, some missing. The table lists roughly 150,000 clones, roughly 7.1% of them singletons. Whole-study results and caveats: Type 1 diabetes patients had moderately but significantly shorter TCRB CDR3s in all four CD4+ subsets.

Sequencing used central memory CD4+ T cells from blood. The receptor set was obtained from a middle-aged woman with type 1 diabetes.

V and J are TRBV7-6 and TRBJ2-4; perhaps TRBD1 as D (5 bases). The V end was cut by 3 bases, the J end by 9 bases, with 15 bases between. CDR1 is SGHVS and CDR2 is FNYEAQ in the germline V gene. The CDR3 contains 14 residues. The DNA for the CDR3 is TGTGCCAGCAGCTTCACCTCAGGGCGGAGCATTCAGTACTTC. The encoded protein is CASSFTSGRSIQYF.

The chain is built from TRBV11-2 and TRBJ2-1, with 7 bases aligning to TRBD2. There are 16 residues in the CDR3. Trimming cost V 1 base and J 5 bases; bases outside gene matches: 8. Germline CDR1 reads SGHAT; CDR2 reads FQNNGV. The chain's CDR3 is CASSLAAGAYNNEQFF. CDR3 DNA: TGTGCCAGCAGCTTAGCGGCGGGAGCTTACAACAATGAGCAGTTCTTC. Using reference TRBV11-2 and TRBJ2-1 for the parts outside the CDR3, the full variable domain is EAGVAQSPRYKIIEKRQSVAFWCNPISGHATLYWYQQILGQGPKLLIQFQNNGVVDDSQLPKDRFSAERLKGVDSTLKIQPAKLEDSAVYLCASSLAAGAYNNEQFFGPGTRLTVL.

This chain links TRBV9 with TRBJ2-1; no firm D call. Germline V gene sequence: CDR1 SGDLS, CDR2 YYNGEE. The CDR3 is 15 amino acids. Trimming removed 0 bases at V and 0 bases at J, with 7 bases between. CDR3 bases: TGTGCCAGCAGCGTAGCGGTAATCTCCTACAATGAGCAGTTCTTC. It translates to CASSVAVISYNEQFF.

This clone was seen only a few times. V gene TRBV18 combines with J gene TRBJ1-5; 9 bases match TRBD1. V trimming: 1 base; J trimming: 5 bases; junction bases outside the gene matches: 6. The CDR3 is 16 amino acids. The V gene's germline CDR1 is KGHSH and CDR2 LQKENI. CDR3 in amino acids: CASSPQGTGLDQPQHF. The CDR3 nucleotides are TGTGCCAGCTCACCACAAGGGACAGGGCTTGATCAGCCCCAGCATTTT.

The chain carries TRBV28 and TRBJ1-5; D is unclear. This CDR3 spans 13 amino acids. Germline V lookup: CDR1 MDHEN, CDR2 SYDVKM. Trimming cost V 8 bases and J 2 bases, with 10 bases left between them. The CDR3 loop reads CASGEEGNQPQHF. The CDR3 bases are TGTGCCAGCGGGGAGGAGGGCAATCAGCCCCAGCATTTT.

In its sample, this clone was seen a few times. The chain couples TRBV6-1 to TRBJ1-2, with a tentative D call TRBD1 (6 bases). The CDR3 is 13 amino acids. Looked up from germline, CDR1 is MNHNS and CDR2 is SASEGT. The V end was cut by 7 bases, the J end by 6 bases, with 15 bases between. The CDR3 bases are TGTGCCAGCATCAGGGAGGGGGGCCATGGCTACACCTTC. Translated, it gives CASIREGGHGYTF.

The J gene is TRBJ2-1, the V gene TRBV9; TRBD2 aligns across 7 bases. CDR3 size: 16 residues. Germline CDR1 SGDLS, CDR2 YYNGEE. V shed 4 bases and J 4 bases; nucleotides not matched to a gene: 11. The CDR3 reads CASSLLHGGGYNEQFF. The DNA of the CDR3 is TGTGCCAGCAGCCTCCTCCATGGGGGGGGTTACAATGAGCAGTTCTTC.

This clone appeared a few times. The gene calls are TRBV9 and TRBJ1-4, with D hard to call. The germline V and J ends were trimmed by 2 bases and 8 bases, with 19 bases remaining between them. This CDR3 is 16 amino acids long. Germline V lookup: CDR1 SGDLS, CDR2 YYNGEE. The CDR3 sequence: CASSVTPQEGREKLFF. For the CDR3, the DNA is TGTGCCAGCAGCGTCACCCCGCAGGAAGGGAGGGAAAAACTGTTTTTT.